This T cell receptor beta chain was identified in a study of T-cell memory formation after mild COVID-19. For the study at large: The two donors had largely donor-specific TCR clusters. Study outcomes and limitations: Among contracting clones, CD4+ were mainly CM/EM and CD8+ enriched in EMRA. Contracting clones from day 15 to 85 had balanced CD4/CD8; later expanders favoured CD4+.

5'RACE primed at constant segments yielded TCR alpha and TCR beta cDNA libraries bearing sample barcodes and UMIs. From the 5' RACE reads, TCRdb called clonotypes with MiXCR, one entry per CDR3 protein. The data show more than 80,000 distinct CDR3 sequences, over 10% seen once. A few counts support this clonotype. Antigen unknown. The specimen was PBMCs or a T cell subset sorted from them (not recorded which). The receptor was isolated from an adult woman who had mild COVID-19 (a few samples of this study predate the infection). Cell type and time point are not known.

The CDR3 region has the DNA TGTGCCAGCAGGAAGGGAAGGAGTACCTACGAGCAGTACTTC. As protein: CASRKGRSTYEQYF. The chain combines TRBV6-5 with TRBJ2-7; D remains unclear. Germline V gives CDR1 MNHEY, CDR2 SVGAGI. This CDR3 spans 14 amino acids. The V end lost 6 bases, the J end lost 2 bases, and 14 bases lay between the germline ends.